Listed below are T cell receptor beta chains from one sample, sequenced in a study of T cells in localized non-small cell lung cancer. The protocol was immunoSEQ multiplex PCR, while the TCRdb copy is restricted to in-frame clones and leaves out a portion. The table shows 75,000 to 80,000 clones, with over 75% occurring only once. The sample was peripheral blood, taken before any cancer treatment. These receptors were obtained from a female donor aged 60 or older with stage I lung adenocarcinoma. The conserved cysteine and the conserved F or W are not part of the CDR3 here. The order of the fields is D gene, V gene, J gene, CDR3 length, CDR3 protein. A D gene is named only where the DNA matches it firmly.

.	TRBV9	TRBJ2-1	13	ASSVAGWQYNEQF
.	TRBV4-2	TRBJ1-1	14	ASSQDRAPMNTEAF
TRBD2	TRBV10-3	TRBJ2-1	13	AISESGGGANEQF
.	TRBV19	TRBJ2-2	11	ASSRQGTGELF
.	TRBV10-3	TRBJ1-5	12	AIRRPGDNQPQH
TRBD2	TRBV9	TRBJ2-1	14	ASSVPTSGSSNEQF
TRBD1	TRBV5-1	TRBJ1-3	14	ASSLAGTGIRNTIY
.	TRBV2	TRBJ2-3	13	ASSIDRGNTDTQY
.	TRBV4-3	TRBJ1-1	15	ASSQAEMGIIETEAF
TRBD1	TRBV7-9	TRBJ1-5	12	ASSSDRVREPQH
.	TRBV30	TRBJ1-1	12	AWSPAPPSSIAF
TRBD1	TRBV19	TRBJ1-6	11	ASGDRATSPLH
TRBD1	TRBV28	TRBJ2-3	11	ASSLQGVDTQY
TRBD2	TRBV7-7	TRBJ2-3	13	ASSLSGRAPDTQY
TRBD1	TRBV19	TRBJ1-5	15	ASSTPPGTGGNQPQH
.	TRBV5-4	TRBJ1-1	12	ASSLTGMNTEAF
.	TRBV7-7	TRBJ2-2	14	ASSLGSAMNTGELF
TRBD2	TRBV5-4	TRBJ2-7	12	ASSAGTPGGEQY
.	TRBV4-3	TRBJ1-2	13	ASSQDFWGTIGYT
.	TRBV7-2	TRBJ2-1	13	ASRLRLPSYNEQF
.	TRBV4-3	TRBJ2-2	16	ASSQEWEAAMNTGELF
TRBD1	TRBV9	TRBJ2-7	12	ASSIGQGGFEQY
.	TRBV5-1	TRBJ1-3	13	ASSQAGVSGNTIY
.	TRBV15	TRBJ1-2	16	ATSGGGEVTSYNYGYT
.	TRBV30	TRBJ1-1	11	AWSGDWNTEAF
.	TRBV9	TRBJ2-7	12	ASSVGPEPYEQY
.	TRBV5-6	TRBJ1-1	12	ASSLEGMYGEAF
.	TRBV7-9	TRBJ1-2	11	ASNDSPNYGYT
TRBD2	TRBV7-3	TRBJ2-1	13	ASSPVRGIGDEQF
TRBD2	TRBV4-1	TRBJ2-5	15	ASSQGTSGKLTETQY
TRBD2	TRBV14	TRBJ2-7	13	ASETGGPIRYEQY
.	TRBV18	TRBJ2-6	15	ASSPEDAWSGANVLT
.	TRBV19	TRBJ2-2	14	ASKGELRTLTGELF
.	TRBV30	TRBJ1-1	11	AWSRQGNTEAF
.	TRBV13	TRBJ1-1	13	ASSLPGEGNTEAF
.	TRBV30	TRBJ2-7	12	AWSVTTSSYEQY
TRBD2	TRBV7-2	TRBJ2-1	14	ASSFVSGTSVNEQF
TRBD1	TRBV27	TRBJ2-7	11	ASRRQGVYEQY
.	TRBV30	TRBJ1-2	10	ARQEPPYGYT
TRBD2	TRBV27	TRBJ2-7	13	ASSPSGGRSYEQY
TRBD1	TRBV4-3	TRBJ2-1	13	ASSPSGTVNNEQF
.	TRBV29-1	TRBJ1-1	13	SVVRRTDFFHEAF
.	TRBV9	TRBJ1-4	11	ASSATDHEKLF
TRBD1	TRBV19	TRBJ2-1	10	ASSIADRRQF
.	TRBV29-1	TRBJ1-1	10	SVLAVSIEAF
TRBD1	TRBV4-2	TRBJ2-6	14	ASSQPRAGGSHVLT
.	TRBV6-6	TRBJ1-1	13	ASRPPGHPNTEAF
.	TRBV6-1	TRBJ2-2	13	ASSEGRLYTGELF
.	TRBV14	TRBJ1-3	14	ASSQFGSGYGNTIY
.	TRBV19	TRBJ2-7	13	ASSISLGAFYEQY
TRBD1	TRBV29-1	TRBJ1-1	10	SSGGSELEAF
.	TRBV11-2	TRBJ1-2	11	ASSSGTPYGYT
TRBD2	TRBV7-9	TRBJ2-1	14	ASSALTSGGTNEQF
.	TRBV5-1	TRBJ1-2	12	ASSLARGNYGYT
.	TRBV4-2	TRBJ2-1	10	ASSQDSDEQF
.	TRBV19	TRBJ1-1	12	ASSIMGARTEAF
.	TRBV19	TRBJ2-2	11	ASSIGGTGELF
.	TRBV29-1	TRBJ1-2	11	SVGVGEFYGYT
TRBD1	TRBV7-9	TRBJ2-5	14	ASSLARQGTQETQY